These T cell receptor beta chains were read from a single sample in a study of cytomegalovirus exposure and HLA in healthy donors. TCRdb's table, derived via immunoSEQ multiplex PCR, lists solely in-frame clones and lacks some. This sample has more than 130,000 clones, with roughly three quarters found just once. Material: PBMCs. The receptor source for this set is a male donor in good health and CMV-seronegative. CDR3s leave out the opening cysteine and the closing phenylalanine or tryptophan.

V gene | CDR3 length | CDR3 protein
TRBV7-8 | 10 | ASSSYTGELF
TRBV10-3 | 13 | AISENTRGWTEAF
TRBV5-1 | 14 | ASRPALSLQDYEQY
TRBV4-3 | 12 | ASKPGQGNTEAF
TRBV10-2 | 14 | ASSGRGGATRNEQF
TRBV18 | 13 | ASSRQTGRVQPQH
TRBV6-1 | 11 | ASKRDTYNEQF
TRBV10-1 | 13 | ASSGGGVGGQPQH
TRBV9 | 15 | ASSVRGGISSGNTIY
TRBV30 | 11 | AWSVLLNTEAF
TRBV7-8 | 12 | ASSFGTDAYEQY
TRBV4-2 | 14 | ASSQEIGTGYTEAF
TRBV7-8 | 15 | ASTYGEQGDLLRGQY
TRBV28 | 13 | ASDRASSGANVLT
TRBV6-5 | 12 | ASSAPAVNTEAF
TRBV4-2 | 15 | ASSQLTGTGGAETQY
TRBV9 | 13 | ASSVTPQGGYEQY
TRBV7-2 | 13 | ASSLGAGAGGGYT
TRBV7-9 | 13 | ASSRGQAGNSPLH
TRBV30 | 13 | AWSVTGQGVQPQH
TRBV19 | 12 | ASTTPDSGNTIY
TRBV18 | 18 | ASSTTIGTGRLNSYNEQF
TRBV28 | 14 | ASSASERGGYNEQF
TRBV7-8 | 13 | ASSPTDRAIGPQH
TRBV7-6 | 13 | ASSLIAGNTDTQY
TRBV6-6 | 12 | ASSQTQGGYGYT
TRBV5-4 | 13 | ASSLGPRGVYEQY
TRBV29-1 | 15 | SVGLGQGLLGKNIQY
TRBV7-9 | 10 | ASSLEIPVAF
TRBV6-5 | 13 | ASSLGTSGPNEQF
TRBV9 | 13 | ASSARGGVTDTQY
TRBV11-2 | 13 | ASSSEDRSSYEQY
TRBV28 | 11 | AISGGTNEKLF
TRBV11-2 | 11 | ASSQQRNTEAF
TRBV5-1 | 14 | ASSLVTVRSYNEQF
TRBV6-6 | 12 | ASTKDSINQPQH
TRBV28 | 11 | ASSRLFRVEQY
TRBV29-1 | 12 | SVEVVQGVRKLF
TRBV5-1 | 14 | ASSPWRGVGNTEAF
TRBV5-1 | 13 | ASSNRQEVNTEAF
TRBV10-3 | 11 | AIAGGLVDTQY
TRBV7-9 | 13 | ASSASGTANEKLF
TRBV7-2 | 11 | ASSLNHGNTIY
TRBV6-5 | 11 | ASSTGQGWGYT
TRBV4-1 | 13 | ASSQEGQSTDTQY
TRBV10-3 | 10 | AVGGVDGELF
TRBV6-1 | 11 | ASILQGLTEAF
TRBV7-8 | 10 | ASSLLEAVQY
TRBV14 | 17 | ASSQGTTSPFSGANVLT
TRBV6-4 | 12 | ASSGYPGGTEAF
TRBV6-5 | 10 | ASSYTNQPQH
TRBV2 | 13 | ASSDPGKRTDTQY
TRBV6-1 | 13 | ASSEGTGGFYGYT
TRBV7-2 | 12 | ASRPTGGNTEAF
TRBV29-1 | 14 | SVETTGTGTTGELF
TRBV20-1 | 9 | SATRIETQY
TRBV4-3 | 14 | ASSQDLGGGSGTQY
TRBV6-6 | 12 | ASKLTGTSYEQY
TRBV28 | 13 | ASSLVSGGTDTQY